This is a list of T cell receptor beta chains from one sample in a study of cytomegalovirus exposure and HLA in healthy donors. TCRdb keeps only in-frame clones here, not all; method: immunoSEQ multiplex PCR. The sample contains 90,000 to 140,000 clones, around 72% of which appear only once. What was sequenced was PBMCs. The receptor source for this set is a male donor in good health and CMV-seronegative. Each CDR3 is given with its conserved first and last residue. The D gene is left open where the match is weak. Only some rows state a clone size, as once, few, many or a class for expanded clones.

clone size: once; J gene: TRBJ1-4; V gene: TRBV29-1; D gene: TRBD1; CDR3 protein: CSVGTGATNEKLFF; CDR3 DNA: TGCAGCGTAGGGACAGGGGCAACTAATGAAAAACTGTTTTTT
clone size: .; J gene: TRBJ1-1; V gene: TRBV6-1; D gene: TRBD1; CDR3 protein: CASRGYFRGKAFF; CDR3 DNA: TGTGCCAGCAGGGGCTACTTCAGGGGGAAAGCTTTCTTT
clone size: .; J gene: TRBJ2-7; V gene: TRBV15; D gene: .; CDR3 protein: CATSRVYRPYEQYF; CDR3 DNA: TGTGCCACCAGCAGAGTTTACAGGCCCTACGAGCAGTACTTC
clone size: .; J gene: TRBJ2-7; V gene: TRBV19; D gene: .; CDR3 protein: CASMGGQGYEQYF; CDR3 DNA: TGTGCCTCCATGGGGGGTCAAGGCTACGAGCAGTACTTC
clone size: .; J gene: TRBJ1-5; V gene: TRBV19; D gene: .; CDR3 protein: CASGSGNQPQHF; CDR3 DNA: TGTGCCAGTGGATCAGGGAATCAGCCCCAGCATTTT
clone size: many; J gene: TRBJ2-7; V gene: TRBV5-1; D gene: .; CDR3 protein: CASASAGGFTEQYF; CDR3 DNA: TGCGCCAGCGCTTCCGCCGGAGGGTTTACCGAGCAGTACTTC
clone size: .; J gene: TRBJ2-5; V gene: TRBV7-7; D gene: .; CDR3 protein: CASSSSGVQETQYF; CDR3 DNA: TGTGCCAGCAGCTCATCGGGGGTCCAAGAGACCCAGTACTTC
clone size: .; J gene: TRBJ2-3; V gene: TRBV4-1; D gene: .; CDR3 protein: CASSQGLSTDTQYF; CDR3 DNA: TGCGCCAGCAGCCAAGGACTCTCCACAGATACGCAGTATTTT
clone size: once; J gene: TRBJ2-5; V gene: TRBV11-2; D gene: TRBD1; CDR3 protein: CASSLIQGSETQYF; CDR3 DNA: TGTGCCAGCAGTCTAATACAGGGGTCTGAGACCCAGTACTTC
clone size: few; J gene: TRBJ1-3; V gene: TRBV7-6; D gene: .; CDR3 protein: CATRDSGNTIYF; CDR3 DNA: TGTGCCACGCGCGACTCTGGAAACACCATATATTTT
clone size: .; J gene: TRBJ2-1; V gene: TRBV4-3; D gene: .; CDR3 protein: CASSQGTADYNEQFF; CDR3 DNA: TGCGCCAGCAGCCAAGGGACAGCGGACTACAATGAGCAGTTCTTC
clone size: .; J gene: TRBJ2-1; V gene: TRBV4-1; D gene: .; CDR3 protein: CASSHVTKTYNEQFF; CDR3 DNA: TGCGCCAGCAGCCATGTGACTAAAACCTACAATGAGCAGTTCTTC
clone size: .; J gene: TRBJ2-5; V gene: TRBV2; D gene: TRBD2; CDR3 protein: CASSVGRGETQYF; CDR3 DNA: TGTGCCAGCAGTGTGGGGCGGGGGGAGACCCAGTACTTC
clone size: .; J gene: TRBJ2-3; V gene: TRBV2; D gene: .; CDR3 protein: CAVLNLRSGALTDTQYF; CDR3 DNA: TGTGCCGTCCTAAACCTGCGGAGCGGAGCCCTCACAGATACGCAGTATTTT
clone size: .; J gene: TRBJ2-5; V gene: TRBV12-5; D gene: TRBD2; CDR3 protein: CASGSPTTAGVGETQYF; CDR3 DNA: TGTGCTAGTGGTTCCCCTACCACCGCGGGAGTGGGGGAGACCCAGTACTTC
clone size: .; J gene: TRBJ2-3; V gene: TRBV11-2; D gene: .; CDR3 protein: CASSSDYPSTDTQYF; CDR3 DNA: TGTGCCAGCAGCTCCGACTACCCTAGCACAGATACGCAGTATTTT
clone size: .; J gene: TRBJ2-3; V gene: TRBV5-1; D gene: .; CDR3 protein: CASSLGTVYRLNTDTQYF; CDR3 DNA: TGCGCCAGCAGCTTGGGGACAGTATACCGACTTAACACAGATACGCAGTATTTT
clone size: .; J gene: TRBJ2-7; V gene: TRBV19; D gene: TRBD1; CDR3 protein: CASSLTGDGEQYF; CDR3 DNA: TGTGCCAGTAGCCTAACAGGGGATGGCGAGCAGTACTTC
clone size: .; J gene: TRBJ1-5; V gene: TRBV30; D gene: .; CDR3 protein: CAWSVGPPFQPQHF; CDR3 DNA: TGTGCCTGGAGTGTTGGGCCCCCCTTTCAGCCCCAGCATTTT
clone size: .; J gene: TRBJ2-2; V gene: TRBV27; D gene: .; CDR3 protein: CASTLIWTPLNTGELFF; CDR3 DNA: TGTGCCAGCACCCTTATCTGGACACCTTTGAACACCGGGGAGCTGTTTTTT
clone size: few; J gene: TRBJ1-6; V gene: TRBV5-1; D gene: .; CDR3 protein: CASSLDVGNTGIQTLHF; CDR3 DNA: TGCGCCAGCAGCTTGGACGTTGGAAACACGGGTATTCAAACCCTCCACTTT
clone size: few; J gene: TRBJ2-2; V gene: TRBV7-9; D gene: TRBD2; CDR3 protein: CASSLRGGLAGGYSGELFF; CDR3 DNA: TGTGCCAGCAGCTTAAGGGGGGGCCTAGCGGGAGGTTATAGCGGGGAGCTGTTTTTT
clone size: few; J gene: TRBJ2-4; V gene: TRBV6-5; D gene: .; CDR3 protein: CASSTGFHKNIQYF; CDR3 DNA: TGTGCCAGCAGTACGGGGTTCCACAAAAACATTCAGTACTTC
clone size: .; J gene: TRBJ2-3; V gene: TRBV11-2; D gene: .; CDR3 protein: CASSLGGSSDTQYF; CDR3 DNA: TGTGCCAGCAGCTTAGGAGGTAGCTCAGATACGCAGTATTTT
clone size: .; J gene: TRBJ1-3; V gene: TRBV5-5; D gene: .; CDR3 protein: CASSPGQSSGNTIYF; CDR3 DNA: TGTGCCAGCAGCCCCGGACAGAGCTCTGGAAACACCATATATTTT
clone size: .; J gene: TRBJ1-2; V gene: TRBV25-1; D gene: .; CDR3 protein: CASSSGAYGYTF; CDR3 DNA: TGTGCCAGCAGTTCAGGGGCCTATGGCTACACCTTC
clone size: .; J gene: TRBJ2-7; V gene: TRBV27; D gene: .; CDR3 protein: CAPATSPHEQYF; CDR3 DNA: TGTGCCCCAGCAACTAGTCCCCACGAGCAGTACTTC
clone size: .; J gene: TRBJ2-7; V gene: TRBV20-1; D gene: .; CDR3 protein: CSARPNYEQYF; CDR3 DNA: TGCAGTGCTAGACCAAACTACGAGCAGTACTTC
clone size: .; J gene: TRBJ2-4; V gene: TRBV30; D gene: TRBD2; CDR3 protein: CAWRTGTSGSLIAKNIQYF; CDR3 DNA: TGTGCCTGGAGGACTGGGACTAGCGGGAGTTTGATAGCCAAAAACATTCAGTACTTC
clone size: .; J gene: TRBJ2-2; V gene: TRBV5-1; D gene: TRBD1; CDR3 protein: CASSLDRASTGELFF; CDR3 DNA: TGCGCCAGCAGCCTAGACAGGGCATCAACCGGGGAGCTGTTTTTT
clone size: once; J gene: TRBJ2-2; V gene: TRBV2; D gene: TRBD2; CDR3 protein: CASSEIPSLAGRKGTGELFF; CDR3 DNA: TGTGCCAGCAGTGAAATTCCCTCACTAGCGGGGCGCAAAGGCACCGGGGAGCTGTTTTTT
clone size: medium-sized; J gene: TRBJ2-3; V gene: TRBV6-4; D gene: .; CDR3 protein: CASSDGSASTDTQYF; CDR3 DNA: TGTGCCAGCAGTGACGGTAGCGCTAGCACAGATACGCAGTATTTT
clone size: .; J gene: TRBJ1-5; V gene: TRBV27; D gene: TRBD1; CDR3 protein: CASRQGLRQPQHF; CDR3 DNA: TGTGCCAGCAGACAGGGGTTACGGCAGCCCCAGCATTTT
clone size: once; J gene: TRBJ1-5; V gene: TRBV19; D gene: .; CDR3 protein: CASRGVGAGSNQPQHF; CDR3 DNA: TGTGCCAGTAGGGGTGTGGGGGCGGGCAGCAATCAGCCCCAGCATTTT
clone size: .; J gene: TRBJ2-1; V gene: TRBV7-8; D gene: TRBD1; CDR3 protein: CASRLDRVQHNEQFF; CDR3 DNA: TGTGCCAGCCGCCTGGACAGGGTTCAGCACAATGAGCAGTTCTTC
clone size: .; J gene: TRBJ1-2; V gene: TRBV30; D gene: TRBD1; CDR3 protein: CAWRNTLPGQLYGYTF; CDR3 DNA: TGTGCCTGGAGGAATACCCTCCCGGGACAGCTTTATGGCTACACCTTC
clone size: .; J gene: TRBJ2-2; V gene: TRBV9; D gene: TRBD2; CDR3 protein: CASSGASGRYGGELFF; CDR3 DNA: TGTGCCAGCAGCGGCGCTAGCGGGAGGTACGGCGGGGAGCTGTTTTTT
clone size: .; J gene: TRBJ1-1; V gene: TRBV6-1; D gene: .; CDR3 protein: CASSRTFYEAFF; CDR3 DNA: TGTGCCAGCAGCAGGACTTTTTACGAAGCTTTCTTT
clone size: .; J gene: TRBJ2-1; V gene: TRBV9; D gene: .; CDR3 protein: CASSPSPDEQFF; CDR3 DNA: TGTGCCAGCAGCCCTTCTCCGGATGAGCAGTTCTTC
clone size: .; J gene: TRBJ2-1; V gene: TRBV15; D gene: .; CDR3 protein: CATSREREYEQFF; CDR3 DNA: TGTGCCACCAGCAGAGAACGGGAGTATGAGCAGTTCTTC
clone size: .; J gene: TRBJ2-1; V gene: TRBV19; D gene: TRBD2; CDR3 protein: CASSIDSGRNYNEQFF; CDR3 DNA: TGTGCCAGTAGTATTGACAGCGGGAGGAACTACAATGAGCAGTTCTTC
clone size: .; J gene: TRBJ2-7; V gene: TRBV7-6; D gene: .; CDR3 protein: CASSLAPGGLEQYF; CDR3 DNA: TGTGCCAGCAGCTTAGCGCCCGGGGGACTCGAGCAGTACTTC
clone size: .; J gene: TRBJ1-2; V gene: TRBV6-5; D gene: TRBD1; CDR3 protein: CASSPGQGSGYTF; CDR3 DNA: TGTGCCAGCAGCCCGGGACAGGGGAGCGGCTACACCTTC
clone size: .; J gene: TRBJ2-7; V gene: TRBV5-1; D gene: TRBD1; CDR3 protein: CASRKGQDTTYEQYF; CDR3 DNA: TGCGCCAGCAGAAAGGGACAGGACACCACCTACGAGCAGTACTTC
clone size: .; J gene: TRBJ1-5; V gene: TRBV29-1; D gene: .; CDR3 protein: CSVAGNSNQPQHF; CDR3 DNA: TGCAGCGTTGCAGGGAATAGCAATCAGCCCCAGCATTTT
clone size: .; J gene: TRBJ2-1; V gene: TRBV28; D gene: TRBD1; CDR3 protein: CAGRTGGKDEQFF; CDR3 DNA: TGTGCCGGGCGGACAGGGGGCAAGGATGAGCAGTTCTTC
clone size: .; J gene: TRBJ1-1; V gene: TRBV27; D gene: .; CDR3 protein: CASSLSGVLTGYTEAFF; CDR3 DNA: TGTGCCAGCAGTTTATCAGGAGTGTTGACGGGTTACACTGAAGCTTTCTTT
clone size: .; J gene: TRBJ1-2; V gene: TRBV27; D gene: TRBD1; CDR3 protein: CASSAQGEPGYTF; CDR3 DNA: TGTGCCAGCAGTGCACAGGGGGAACCTGGCTACACCTTC
clone size: .; J gene: TRBJ2-3; V gene: TRBV7-8; D gene: TRBD2; CDR3 protein: CASSQREYTDTQYF; CDR3 DNA: TGTGCCAGCAGTCAGCGGGAGTACACAGATACGCAGTATTTT
clone size: once; J gene: TRBJ1-5; V gene: TRBV4-1; D gene: TRBD1; CDR3 protein: CASSLTGQANQPQHF; CDR3 DNA: TGCGCCAGCAGTCTCACCGGACAGGCAAATCAGCCCCAGCATTTT
clone size: .; J gene: TRBJ2-7; V gene: TRBV28; D gene: TRBD1; CDR3 protein: CASSVPGQPTYEQYF; CDR3 DNA: TGTGCCAGCAGTGTCCCGGGACAGCCTACCTACGAGCAGTACTTC
clone size: .; J gene: TRBJ2-2; V gene: TRBV27; D gene: .; CDR3 protein: CASSFGAGVLRELFF; CDR3 DNA: TGTGCCAGCAGTTTTGGGGCAGGGGTTCTCCGGGAGCTGTTTTTT
clone size: .; J gene: TRBJ1-3; V gene: TRBV15; D gene: TRBD1; CDR3 protein: CATSRPTGNIAGNTIYF; CDR3 DNA: TGTGCCACCAGCAGACCGACAGGGAACATTGCTGGAAACACCATATATTTT
clone size: .; J gene: TRBJ1-2; V gene: TRBV18; D gene: TRBD1; CDR3 protein: CASSPAGQDRYGYTF; CDR3 DNA: TGTGCCAGCTCACCCGCAGGACAGGACCGATATGGCTACACCTTC